These 32 T cell receptor beta chains were all obtained from the same sample, sequenced in a study of regulatory T cells in long-lasting Graves disease (dated by TCRdb to 2020 to 2022). The sample's time point label, decoded: persistent/refractory GD, antithyroid drugs over 5 years with positive TRAb. RNA was extracted from PBMCs in TRIzol for both TCR sequencing and RNA sequencing. Library method: multiplex PCR. Sequencing instrument: Illumina HiSeq 4000. iRepertoire HTBI primers and Arm-PCR amplification of CDR3 regions were used to construct TCR beta libraries. TCRdb trimmed the raw reads at Q25, called clones with MiXCR and kept productive beta chains. Entries are consolidated by CDR3 protein sequence, retaining the most common genes and DNA. This sample comprises hundreds of thousands of distinct CDR3 sequences, around 21% of them detected only once. The top ten constitute over 7.5% of the sample.

The input for sequencing was peripheral blood mononuclear cells (PBMCs), taken when the disease was refractory, from a patient treated with antithyroid drugs. These receptor sequences come from a female donor with Graves disease.

This CDR3 is CASSLPGLNTIYF. CDR3 DNA: TGTGCCAGCAGTCTACCAGGGTTGAACACCATATATTTT. The rearrangement uses TRBV28 and TRBJ1-3, with D tentatively TRBD1 (5 bases). Germline V lookup: CDR1 MDHEN, CDR2 SYDVKM. V was pared by 5 bases and J by 7 bases, with 12 bases between. The CDR3 covers 13 residues.

V and J are TRBV24-1 and TRBJ2-1; 8 nucleotides agree with TRBD2. Germline CDR1 reads KGHDR; CDR2 reads SFDVKD. The ends lost 3 bases at V and 6 bases at J; junction bases unmatched: 3. The CDR3 is 14 residues long. The CDR3 here is CATSDPGTSNEQFF. The DNA of the CDR3 is TGTGCCACCAGTGATCCCGGGACTAGCAATGAGCAGTTCTTC.

This clonotype appeared a few times. The rearrangement links TRBV29-1 to TRBJ2-5; D possibly matches TRBD1 or TRBD2 (5 bases each). CDR1 and CDR2 (germline): SQVTM, ANQGSEA. Trimming left V 3 bases short and J 6 bases short, with 20 bases between. This CDR3 is built from 15 residues. CDR3 region: CSVDDTRGWAKTQYF. DNA for the CDR3: TGCAGCGTTGACGATACCCGGGGCTGGGCAAAGACCCAGTACTTC.

With regard to this clonotype: At one boundary the junction diverges from the germline segment, which might be a read error. The chain recombines TRBV6-1 with TRBJ2-5; a possible D gene is TRBD1 (5 bases). In germline, CDR1 is MNHNS, CDR2 SASEGT. CDR3 size: 14 residues. CDR3 nucleotide sequence: TGTGCCGGCAGTGAAGGGGTACGGCAAGAGACCCAGTACTTC. Its protein product is CAGSEGVRQETQYF.

The chain recombines TRBV7-2 with TRBJ2-1, with a possible D match to TRBD2 (7 bases). V was trimmed by 0 bases and J by 4 bases, leaving 13 bases between them. Germline V gives CDR1 SGHTA, CDR2 FQGNSA. The CDR3 runs to 16 residues. The CDR3 spells CASSLAGGGGYNEQFF. CDR3 bases: TGTGCCAGCAGCTTAGCGGGAGGGGGGGGATACAATGAGCAGTTCTTC.

The V gene is TRBV5-1, the J gene TRBJ2-7, with D possibly matching TRBD2 (6 bases). Trimming shortened V by 0 bases and J by 3 bases, and 13 bases separated the two germline ends. This CDR3 is built from 15 residues. From germline, CDR1 is SGHRS and CDR2 YFSETQ. The CDR3 spells CASSLVQGGFYEQYF. The CDR3 nucleotides are TGCGCCAGCAGCTTGGTTCAGGGAGGATTCTACGAGCAGTACTTC.

The chain employs TRBV11-2 and TRBJ2-1; D unresolved. V was pared by 5 bases and J by 5 bases, with 7 bases between. The CDR3 runs to 12 residues. Germline CDR1 is SGHAT and CDR2 is FQNNGV. In nucleotides, the CDR3 is TGTGCCAGCAGCAGAGATGACAATGAGCAGTTCTTC. Protein sequence: CASSRDDNEQFF.

This clonotype was observed many times. This chain uses TRBV6-1 with TRBJ1-2, with D hard to call. CDR1 is MNHNS, CDR2 SASEGT, per germline. This CDR3 is 15 amino acids long. V was clipped by 3 bases and J by 0 bases, with 11 bases between them. DNA for the CDR3: TGTGCCAGCAGTGACCCTCGGACGGCTAACTATGGCTACACCTTC. Its protein is CASSDPRTANYGYTF.

At least ten counts were recorded for this clonotype. The rearrangement joins TRBV29-1 to TRBJ2-7; D remains unclear. Trimming left V 6 bases short and J 3 bases short, with 18 bases between. The germline gives CDR1 SQVTM, CDR2 ANQGSEA. The CDR3 extends over 14 amino acids. CDR3 in amino acids: CSVPAAAEIYEQYF. CDR3 bases: TGCAGCGTCCCGGCGGCAGCTGAAATCTACGAGCAGTACTTC.

The rearrangement links TRBV7-9 to TRBJ1-3; D is uncertain. CDR1 and CDR2 from the germline V gene are SEHNR and FQNEAQ (reference sequence). The CDR3 totals 14 residues. The V and J ends lost 5 bases and 6 bases respectively, with 14 bases between them. Written as DNA, the CDR3 is TGTGCCAGCAGCGCGATAAGAGTAGTAAACACCATATATTTT. Translation gives CASSAIRVVNTIYF.

This clonotype was seen repeatedly, ten times or more. The chain combines TRBV29-1 with TRBJ1-2; D not resolved. Germline V gene sequence: CDR1 SQVTM, CDR2 ANQGSEA. The V end was cut by 4 bases, the J end by 12 bases, with 15 bases between. The CDR3 spans 11 residues. The chain's CDR3 is CSVGDIGPNTF. Written as DNA, the CDR3 is TGCAGCGTTGGAGATATAGGGCCTAACACCTTC.

In its sample, this clonotype was seen many times. The chain carries TRBV7-2 and TRBJ2-2; D is perhaps TRBD1 (5 bases). Germline V lookup: CDR1 SGHTA, CDR2 FQGNSA. The CDR3 spans 15 residues. Trimming shortened V by 1 base and J by 5 bases, and 11 bases separated the two germline ends. The CDR3 sequence: CASSLEGVGTGELFF. Here the CDR3 DNA reads TGTGCCAGCAGCTTAGAAGGGGTAGGAACCGGGGAGCTGTTTTTT.

With respect to this clonotype: Given a much more abundant clone one base away, this may be a read error. The CDR3 end shows no conserved phenylalanine or tryptophan, and so a read error is likely. V and J are TRBV12-3 or TRBV12-4 and TRBJ1-5, with D tentatively TRBD1 (6 bases). V lost 3 bases to trimming and J lost 2 bases, with 11 bases between them. This CDR3 has 15 residues. CDR3 region: CASSLAAGGNQPQHL. Here the CDR3 DNA reads TGTGCCAGCAGTTTGGCGGCAGGGGGCAATCAGCCCCAGCATCTT.

This clonotype was recorded at least ten times. V gene TRBV27 combines with J gene TRBJ2-2; 11 positions agree with TRBD1. V lost 2 bases and J lost 3; bases outside the gene matches: 5. The CDR3 totals 17 residues. Germline values: CDR1 MNHEY, CDR2 SMNVEV (reference sequence). In nucleotides, the CDR3 is TGTGCCAGCAGTTTAGGGCCGGGACAGGGGGACACCGGGGAGCTGTTTTTT. Encoded protein: CASSLGPGQGDTGELFF.

Concerning this clonotype: Just one base apart from a much larger clone, this may be a read error. The chain has TRBV27 and TRBJ2-5; 7 nucleotides line up with TRBD1. CDR3 length equals 14 residues. Germline assignment: CDR1 MNHEY and CDR2 SMNVEV (reference sequence). Losses at the gene ends were 3 bases for V and 5 bases for J; bases not matched to a gene: 6. The CDR3 protein is CASSFLTGVETQYF. CDR3 in DNA: TGTGCCAGCAGTTTCCTAACAGGGGTTGAGACCCAGTACTTC.

In its sample, this clonotype was seen many times. The V call is TRBV27, the J call TRBJ2-7; D remains unclear. Germline V CDR1 and CDR2: MNHEY, SMNVEV (reference sequence). Deletions cut 2 bases from V and 5 bases from J, with 10 bases between. CDR3 length equals 13 residues. The CDR3 DNA reads TGTGCCAGCAGTTTAGGTCTATTCAACGAGCAGTACTTC. Protein sequence: CASSLGLFNEQYF.

This clonotype was seen ten or more times. V usage is TRBV28 and J usage is TRBJ2-7; D is uncertain. The germline CDR1 and CDR2 sequences are MDHEN and SYDVKM. This CDR3 spans 13 amino acids. Trimming shortened V by 4 bases and J by 2 bases, and 9 bases separated the two germline ends. The CDR3 sequence is CASSSDPAYEQYF. The CDR3, as DNA: TGTGCCAGCAGTTCGGATCCTGCCTACGAGCAGTACTTC.

Only one count was recorded for this clonotype. This may be a read error, as it is one base from a much larger clone. This is likely a read error, given that the CDR3 carries no conserved phenylalanine or tryptophan at its end. V usage is TRBV6-2 or TRBV6-3 and J usage is TRBJ2-5, with D unclear. The germline V gene encodes CDR1 MNHEY and CDR2 SVGEGT. The CDR3 contains 13 residues. Trimming shortened V by 7 bases and J by 3 bases, and 12 bases separated the two germline ends. CDR3 nucleotides: TGTGCCAGCAATGGCAAAAGGGAAGAGACCCAGTACCTC. The encoded protein is CASNGKREETQYL.

This clonotype was seen a handful of times. V usage is TRBV12-5 and J usage is TRBJ2-2, with D maybe TRBD2 (5 bases). Trimming left V 1 base short and J 0 bases short, with 6 bases between. The CDR3 has 15 residues. Germline CDR1 reads LGHNT; CDR2 reads FRNRAP. For the CDR3, the DNA is TGTGCTAGTGGTTTGGGAGGGACGAACACCGGGGAGCTGTTTTTT. As protein: CASGLGGTNTGELFF.

The rearrangement joins TRBV5-5 to TRBJ2-7, with D unresolved. CDR3 length equals 14 residues. V was cut by 1 base and J by 4 bases, with 12 bases left in between. CDR1 SGHKS and CDR2 YYEKEE come from the germline V gene (reference sequence). CDR3 protein: CASSLLASRYEQYF. In DNA, the CDR3 is TGTGCCAGCAGCTTGTTGGCGAGCCGGTACGAGCAGTACTTC.

The chain carries TRBV7-2 and TRBJ2-3; TRBD2 agrees at 14 bases. The germline gives CDR1 SGHTA, CDR2 FQGNSA. The CDR3 is 17 amino acids. J lost 5 bases, V lost 6 bases, and 10 bases had no gene match. The CDR3 coding sequence is TGTGCCAGCAGAAAGAGACCCGGGACTAGCGGGAGAGATACGCAGTATTTT. Its protein product is CASRKRPGTSGRDTQYF.

Comments on this clonotype: A read error may be the cause here, since a much bigger clone is one base away. This sequence joins TRBV25-1 and TRBJ2-5; 12 nucleotides align to TRBD2. The V gene's germline CDR1 is MGHDK and CDR2 SYGVNS. This CDR3 is 15 amino acids long. The CDR3 DNA is TGTGCCGGCAGCGCTCTAGCGGGAGGGCCAGAGACCCAGTACTTC. This codes for CAGSALAGGPETQYF.

With regard to this clonotype: A much larger clonotype is one base distant, so this may be a read error. This chain connects TRBV10-3 to TRBJ1-1; D is ambiguous. The CDR3 extends over 15 amino acids. The V gene's germline CDR1 is ENHRY and CDR2 SYGVKD. V was shortened by 4 bases and J by 1 base, with 13 bases between the two germline ends. In DNA, the CDR3 is TGTGCCATCAGTGGCCCCTCGACGTCGAACACTGAAGCTTTCTTT. Its protein is CAISGPSTSNTEAFF.

This clonotype was observed many times. The chain has TRBV12-3 or TRBV12-4 and TRBJ1-1; D gene unclear. The CDR3 loop spans 12 amino acids. V was cut by 6 bases and J by 0 bases, with 5 bases left in between. The CDR3 protein is CASSHLNTEAFF. CDR3 bases: TGTGCCAGCAGCCACCTGAACACTGAAGCTTTCTTT.

The chain is built from TRBV28 and TRBJ2-1, with TRBD1 matching 11 bases. Germline CDR1 MDHEN, CDR2 SYDVKM. V trimming: 5 bases; J trimming: 7 bases; junction bases outside the gene matches: 10. The CDR3 sequence is 16 residues long. CDR3 sequence (DNA): TGTGCCAGCAGTCCACACGCAGGACAGGGGGCGAATGAGCAGTTCTTC. Residues: CASSPHAGQGANEQFF.

The CDR3 loop is CASKYSTGGYEQYF. CDR3 DNA sequence: TGTGCCAGCAAATACAGCACCGGAGGCTACGAGCAGTACTTC. The chain carries TRBV7-9 and TRBJ2-7; D is perhaps TRBD2 (5 bases). With 7 bases removed from V and 3 bases from J, the gap between germline ends came to 16 bases. The germline gives CDR1 SEHNR, CDR2 FQNEAQ (reference sequence). This CDR3 is built from 14 residues.

This clonotype was seen repeatedly, ten times or more. The V and J genes are TRBV24-1 and TRBJ2-2; D gene uncertain. Germline CDR1 reads KGHDR; CDR2 reads SFDVKD. CDR3 size: 14 residues. V lost 3 bases, J lost 6 bases, and 10 bases lay in between. The chain's CDR3 is CATSDPTASGELFF. CDR3 bases: TGTGCCACCAGTGATCCCACCGCATCCGGGGAGCTGTTTTTT.

J is TRBJ2-4 and V is TRBV12-3 or TRBV12-4; 9 bases agree with TRBD2. TRBJ2-7 explains the end of the DNA better; the J call may be wrong. The CDR3 extends over 16 amino acids. CDR3 DNA: TGTGCCAGCAGTTACTCTTCCATAGCGGGAGACAACGAGCAGTACTTC. Translation gives CASSYSSIAGDNEQYF.

A note on this clonotype: Since the CDR3 does not end with the conserved phenylalanine or tryptophan, this likely comes from a read error. The chain joins TRBV19 to TRBJ2-7; D tentatively fits TRBD1 or TRBD2 (5 bases each). Trimming removed 5 bases from V and 0 bases from J, with 11 bases in between. The CDR3 sequence is 14 residues long. The germline CDR1 and CDR2 sequences are LNHDA and SQIVND (reference sequence). CDR3 coding DNA: TGTGCCAGTAGTTGGGACGGACTCTCCTACGAGCAGTACCTC. Protein product: CASSWDGLSYEQYL.

This clonotype was seen more than once but under ten times. This sequence joins TRBV7-3 and TRBJ2-1; possible D gene TRBD2, 5 bases. The V gene lost 1 base and the J gene lost 8 bases, with 12 bases spanning the gap. The length of the CDR3 is 14 residues. CDR1 SGHTA and CDR2 FQGTGA come from the germline V gene. CDR3 sequence reads: CASSLRGYFDEQFF. The CDR3 DNA is TGTGCCAGCAGCTTAAGAGGGTATTTCGATGAGCAGTTCTTC.

This clonotype was found many times. The chain joins TRBV7-2 to TRBJ2-7, with 9 bases that match TRBD2. V shed 5 bases, J shed 4 bases, and the junction held 9 bases outside the gene matches. This CDR3 region has 15 residues. CDR1 and CDR2 (germline): SGHTA, FQGNSA. In nucleotides, the CDR3 is TGTGCCAGCAGCCCCCCTGCGACTAGCGGTTACGAGCAGTACTTC. Translating it yields CASSPPATSGYEQYF.

For this clonotype: At one boundary the junction diverges from the germline segment, which might be a read error. The gene calls are TRBV24-1 and TRBJ2-7, with a weak D call TRBD2 (5 bases). The CDR3 contains 12 residues. Germline CDR1 and CDR2: KGHDR and SFDVKD. CDR3 protein: CAASEEGPEQYF. CDR3 sequence (DNA): TGTGCCGCCAGTGAAGAGGGCCCCGAGCAGTACTTC.